Following are 8 T cell receptor beta chains from one sample sequenced in a study of T cell responses to AZD1222 COVID-19 vaccine. The protocol was immunoSEQ multiplex PCR, while the TCRdb copy is restricted to in-frame clones and leaves out a portion. The data hold 180,000 or so clones, with 80% to 95% observed a single time. The source material was peripheral blood, sampled 28 days after the second AZD1222 dose. The receptor source for this set is an adult who received the AZD1222 COVID-19 vaccine.

The chain is built from TRBV3-1 (or the pseudogene TRBV3-2) and TRBJ2-7; TRBD1 might be the D (6 bases). This CDR3 has 17 residues. Germline V CDR1 and CDR2: LGHDT, YNNKEL (reference sequence). The V end lost 3 bases, the J end lost 1 base, and 19 bases lay between the germline ends. The CDR3 protein is CASSHLLGAGPSYEQYF. The CDR3 bases are TGTGCCAGCAGCCATCTACTGGGGGCAGGTCCGTCCTACGAGCAGTACTTC.

The rearrangement uses TRBV6-5 and TRBJ1-5; no firm D call. The CDR3 is made up of 14 amino acids. In germline, CDR1 is MNHEY, CDR2 SVGAGI. The ends were cut back, 6 bases at V and 0 bases at J, with 9 bases in the middle. CDR3 nucleotides: TGTGCCAGCAGGAGTATCTATAGCAATCAGCCCCAGCATTTT. It is translated as CASRSIYSNQPQHF.

CDR3 sequence: CAISGFSTDTQYF. CDR3 coding DNA: TGTGCCATCAGTGGGTTCAGCACAGATACGCAGTATTTT. The chain links TRBV10-3 to TRBJ2-3; D remains unclear. The CDR3 has 13 amino acids. Trimming cost V 4 bases and J 0 bases, with 5 bases left between them. Germline lookup yields CDR1 ENHRY and CDR2 SYGVKD.

This clone was seen more than once but under ten times. This chain uses TRBV7-8 with TRBJ1-1; D is possibly TRBD1 (6 bases). Germline V lookup: CDR1 SGHVS, CDR2 FQNEAQ. Trimming removed 2 bases from V and 1 base from J, with 14 bases in between. The CDR3 has 16 amino acids. The CDR3 DNA reads TGTGCCAGCAGCTTAATTCTAAAGGGGGGGAACACTGAAGCTTTCTTT. Translated, it gives CASSLILKGGNTEAFF.

The rearrangement links TRBV5-1 to TRBJ1-2, with TRBD1 matching 11 bases. Germline V gene lookup returns CDR1 SGHRS and CDR2 YFSETQ. This CDR3 spans 18 amino acids. J gave up 0 bases and V 1 base, and 8 bases lay outside the gene matches. CDR3 in DNA: TGCGCCAGCAGCTTGTCAGGACAGGGGGCTGTAGCTAACTATGGCTACACCTTC. It specifies CASSLSGQGAVANYGYTF.

V usage is TRBV4-2 and J usage is TRBJ2-1; 7 bases line up with TRBD2. J gave up 4 bases and V 5 bases, and 8 bases lay outside the gene matches. The CDR3 has 15 residues. Germline CDR1 LGHNA, CDR2 YNFKEQ. This CDR3 is CASSLFRGEYNEQFF. For the CDR3, the DNA is TGTGCCAGCAGCTTGTTTCGGGGGGAATACAATGAGCAGTTCTTC.

The chain uses TRBV3-1 (or the pseudogene TRBV3-2) and TRBJ1-6; D gene ambiguous. CDR1 LGHDT and CDR2 YNNKEL come from the germline V gene (reference sequence). Between the trimmed V and J ends, which lost 1 base and 4 bases, there was a span of 11 bases. This CDR3 has 16 residues. This CDR3 is CASSQVQPKYNSPLHF. The CDR3, as DNA: TGTGCCAGCAGCCAAGTCCAGCCTAAATATAATTCACCCCTCCACTTT.

The chain employs TRBV18 and TRBJ1-6, with D perhaps TRBD1 (5 bases). This CDR3 has 15 residues. The V gene's germline CDR1 is KGHSH and CDR2 LQKENI. Trimming took off 4 bases at V and 7 bases at J, with 14 bases between the two ends. The CDR3 nucleotides read TGTGCCAGCTCACTTGCTGGGGGGGTAAATTCACCCCTCCACTTT. Translating gives CASSLAGGVNSPLHF.